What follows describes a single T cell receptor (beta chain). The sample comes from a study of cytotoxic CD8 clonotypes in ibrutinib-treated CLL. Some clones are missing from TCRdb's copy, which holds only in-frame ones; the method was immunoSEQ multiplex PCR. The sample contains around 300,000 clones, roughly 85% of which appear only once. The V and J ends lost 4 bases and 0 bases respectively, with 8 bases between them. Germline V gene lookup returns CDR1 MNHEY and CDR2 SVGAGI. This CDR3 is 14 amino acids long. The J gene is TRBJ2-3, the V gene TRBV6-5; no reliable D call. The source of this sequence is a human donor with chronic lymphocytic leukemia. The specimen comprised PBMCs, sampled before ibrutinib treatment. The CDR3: CASSFSRSTDTQYF. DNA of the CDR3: TGTGCCAGCAGTTTCAGCCGGAGCACAGATACGCAGTATTTT.